Listed here are 29 T cell receptor beta chains from one sample, sequenced in a study of T cell responses to AZD1222 COVID-19 vaccine. Sequencing used immunoSEQ multiplex PCR; TCRdb keeps in-frame clones, though not all of them. The sample carries approximately 200,000 clones, approximately 94% recorded once. The sample in question was peripheral blood, obtained 28 days after the second dose of the MenACWY control vaccine. These receptors came from an adult who received the MenACWY meningococcal vaccine as a control.

CDR3 loop: CASSYSPGGNTGELFF. The CDR3 DNA follows: TGTGCCAGCAGTTACTCCCCGGGGGGAAACACCGGGGAGCTGTTTTTT. The V and J genes are TRBV6-5 and TRBJ2-2, with 7 bases that match TRBD2. The CDR3 length is 16 residues. With 0 bases clipped from V and 2 bases from J, the junction kept 3 bases outside the gene matches. CDR1 and CDR2 from the germline V gene are MNHEY and SVGAGI.

The rearrangement links TRBV30 to TRBJ2-2; no clear D. V dropped 1 base and J dropped 7 bases, with 10 bases sitting between them. Germline-derived CDR1 and CDR2 are GTSNPN and SVGIG (reference sequence). The CDR3 has 13 amino acids. CDR3 coding DNA: TGTGCCTGGAGTGGGACGGGTGGCGGGGAGCTGTTTTTT. Protein sequence: CAWSGTGGGELFF.

This sequence joins TRBV18 and TRBJ2-5, with D possibly TRBD2 on 6 matching bases. CDR1 and CDR2 from the germline V gene are KGHSH and LQKENI. The V and J ends lost 4 bases and 5 bases respectively, with 17 bases between them. The CDR3 is 15 amino acids. The CDR3 reads CASSQTPGAGETQYF. CDR3 DNA: TGTGCCAGCTCACAGACACCGGGAGCCGGTGAGACCCAGTACTTC.

The rearrangement links TRBV6-5 to TRBJ1-1; weak D call: TRBD1 (5 bases). Germline assignment: CDR1 MNHEY and CDR2 SVGAGI. The CDR3 is 14 amino acids. The V end lost 5 bases, the J end lost 0 bases, and 10 bases lay between the germline ends. CDR3 coding DNA: TGTGCCAGCAGTAGCCTGGACATGAACACTGAAGCTTTCTTT. It encodes CASSSLDMNTEAFF.

This chain joins TRBV11-1 and TRBJ2-3, with D hard to call. The germline CDR1 and CDR2 sequences are SGHAT and FQDESV (reference sequence). The CDR3 runs to 13 residues. V gave up 5 bases and J gave up 6 bases, with 12 bases separating them. CDR3 in amino acids: CASSLMLGDTQYF. DNA for the CDR3: TGTGCCAGCAGCCTAATGCTAGGCGATACGCAGTATTTT.

The chain combines TRBV11-2 with TRBJ2-5, with no clear D. CDR3 size: 13 residues. Germline CDR1 and CDR2: SGHAT and FQNNGV. V was shortened by 2 bases and J by 0 bases, with 4 bases between the two germline ends. For the CDR3, the DNA is TGTGCCAGCAGCTTAACGTACCAAGAGACCCAGTACTTC. This encodes CASSLTYQETQYF. The entire variable domain, with the rest obtained from reference TRBV11-2 and TRBJ2-5, is as follows: EAGVAQSPRYKIIEKRQSVAFWCNPISGHATLYWYQQILGQGPKLLIQFQNNGVVDDSQLPKDRFSAERLKGVDSTLKIQPAKLEDSAVYLCASSLTYQETQYFGPGTRLLVL.

This clone was counted a single time. The chain combines TRBV7-6 with TRBJ1-6; TRBD1 matches 8 bases. The J segment lost 7 bases and the V segment lost 4 bases, leaving 6 bases of the junction unmatched. The germline gives CDR1 SGHVS, CDR2 FNYEAQ. This CDR3 is built from 15 residues. CDR3 in amino acids: CASSSEQGVNSPLHF. In DNA form, the CDR3 reads TGTGCCAGCAGCTCGGAACAGGGGGTGAATTCACCCCTCCACTTT.

This clone appeared a single time. The J gene is TRBJ2-1, the V gene TRBV12-3 or TRBV12-4; 7 positions match TRBD1. V lost 2 bases and J lost 9; bases outside the gene matches: 1. This CDR3 comprises 12 residues. This chain's CDR3 is CASSLQGVEQFF. The CDR3 region has the DNA TGTGCCAGCAGTTTACAGGGGGTTGAGCAGTTCTTC.

This clone is a singleton in its sample. This rearrangement joins TRBV19 to TRBJ1-1; D remains ambiguous. Germline CDR1 reads LNHDA; CDR2 reads SQIVND (reference sequence). V shed 0 bases and J shed 5 bases, with 10 bases lying between them. The length of the CDR3 is 14 residues. The DNA of the CDR3 is TGTGCCAGTAGTATAGATGAAGGTGGGACTGAAGCTTTCTTT. Amino acids: CASSIDEGGTEAFF.

This rearrangement joins TRBV6-5 to TRBJ1-2; a weak D match, TRBD1 (6 bases). Germline V gives CDR1 MNHEY, CDR2 SVGAGI. Trimming left V 8 bases short and J 2 bases short, with 9 bases between. CDR3 length: 12 amino acids. The CDR3 DNA reads as TGTGCCAGCCACAGGGTAAACTATGGCTACACCTTC. Translating it yields CASHRVNYGYTF.

CDR3 sequence: CASGRQSYEQYF. CDR3 sequence (DNA): TGTGCCAGCGGACGTCAGTCCTACGAGCAGTACTTC. This chain joins TRBV12-3 or TRBV12-4 and TRBJ2-7; no reliable D call. V dropped 8 bases and J dropped 1 base, with 9 bases sitting between them. The CDR3 length is 12 residues.

The chain joins TRBV7-2 to TRBJ1-2; D unresolved. This CDR3 has 15 amino acids. V lost 6 bases and J lost 2, with 16 bases in between. The germline V gene has CDR1 SGHTA and CDR2 FQGNSA. In DNA form, the CDR3 reads TGTGCCAGCAGACTTAGTCGCGACGGGAACTATGGCTACACCTTC. It is translated as CASRLSRDGNYGYTF.

The rearrangement links TRBV5-1 to TRBJ2-4; 7 bases are a match to TRBD1. V was clipped by 4 bases and J by 8 bases; unmatched bases: 3. Per the germline V gene, CDR1 is SGHRS and CDR2 is YFSETQ. CDR3 length: 12 residues. CDR3 in amino acids: CASSAGQDIQYF. CDR3 in DNA: TGCGCCAGCAGCGCCGGACAGGACATTCAGTACTTC.

The chain is built from TRBV5-4 and TRBJ2-4; 13 bases map to TRBD2. V gave up 0 bases and J gave up 0 bases; unmatched junction bases: 3. The CDR3 runs to 18 residues. CDR1 is SGHNT, CDR2 YYREEE, per germline (reference sequence). CDR3 DNA: TGTGCCAGCAGCTTGGGACTAGCGGGGGGAGGAGCCAAAAACATTCAGTACTTC. Residues: CASSLGLAGGGAKNIQYF.

This chain connects TRBV9 to TRBJ2-7; 7 bases map to TRBD2. Trimming took 0 bases from V and 3 from J; bases not matched to a gene: 6. The CDR3 consists of 15 residues. CDR1 and CDR2 from the germline V gene are SGDLS and YYNGEE. The CDR3: CASSVGTAGNYEQYF. CDR3 DNA: TGTGCCAGCAGCGTAGGCACAGCGGGGAACTACGAGCAGTACTTC.

The chain uses TRBV29-1 and TRBJ1-1, with unresolved D. The CDR3 has 13 amino acids. The ends were cut back, 4 bases at V and 0 bases at J, with 9 bases in the middle. CDR1 is SQVTM, CDR2 ANQGSEA, per germline. This CDR3 reads CSVVLKMNTEAFF. CDR3 bases: TGCAGCGTTGTATTGAAGATGAACACTGAAGCTTTCTTT.

The chain joins TRBV9 to TRBJ1-2; D uncertain. Germline lookup yields CDR1 SGDLS and CDR2 YYNGEE. This CDR3 region has 13 residues. Trimming pared 3 bases from V and 8 bases from J, leaving 14 bases between. The CDR3 DNA sequence: TGTGCCAGCAGCGGGGAGAGGGCAACCGGCTACACCTTC. Translating gives CASSGERATGYTF.

The genes are TRBV9 and TRBJ1-2; D gene unclear. Germline CDR1 is SGDLS and CDR2 is YYNGEE. V was pared by 4 bases and J by 2 bases, with 6 bases between. The CDR3 spans 12 residues. The CDR3 protein is CASSLENYGYTF. The CDR3 DNA is TGTGCCAGCAGCTTAGAAAACTATGGCTACACCTTC.

The V call is TRBV5-6, the J call TRBJ2-1, with unresolved D. The V gene's germline CDR1 is SGHDT and CDR2 YYEEEE. The CDR3 totals 13 residues. The V and J ends lost 4 bases and 5 bases respectively, with 10 bases between them. CDR3 loop: CASSPPFDNEQFF. For the CDR3, the DNA is TGTGCCAGCAGCCCGCCTTTTGACAATGAGCAGTTCTTC.

The chain has TRBV28 and TRBJ2-1; D not certain. Germline V gives CDR1 MDHEN, CDR2 SYDVKM. V was pared by 4 bases and J by 6 bases, with 19 bases between. CDR3 length equals 16 residues. The CDR3 nucleotides are TGTGCCAGCAGTTCAGCCCACGGTAGCAGCCGCAATGAGCAGTTCTTC. Its protein product is CASSSAHGSSRNEQFF. Using reference TRBV28 and TRBJ2-1 for the parts outside the CDR3, the full variable domain is DVKVTQSSRYLVKRTGEKVFLECVQDMDHENMFWYRQDPGLGLRLIYFSYDVKMKEKGDIPEGYSVSREKKERFSLILESASTNQTSMYLCASSSAHGSSRNEQFFGPGTRLTVL.

The chain combines TRBV5-5 with TRBJ2-5, with 9 bases that match TRBD1. Germline V gene data show CDR1 as SGHKS and CDR2 as YYEKEE (reference sequence). The CDR3 spans 15 residues. V was pared by 5 bases and J by 7 bases, with 12 bases of the junction left unmatched. The CDR3 reads CASSSDRGHAGTQYF. Here the CDR3 DNA reads TGTGCCAGCAGTTCGGACAGGGGCCACGCAGGGACCCAGTACTTC.

The gene calls are TRBV19 and TRBJ1-5; tentative D call: TRBD1 (5 bases). The CDR3 is made up of 15 amino acids. The V end lost 2 bases, the J end lost 4 bases, and 12 bases lay between the germline ends. In germline, CDR1 is LNHDA, CDR2 SQIVND (reference sequence). This CDR3 is CASSILLGGNQPQHF. The CDR3 nucleotides are TGTGCCAGTAGTATATTGTTGGGGGGAAATCAGCCCCAGCATTTT.

This clone appeared a few times. Within the sample, other DNA sequences also encode this same CDR3. This chain joins TRBV28 and TRBJ1-6; D remains unclear. V lost 2 bases, J lost 9 bases, and 2 bases lay in between. Germline CDR1 MDHEN, CDR2 SYDVKM. The CDR3 sequence is 11 residues long. CDR3: CASSLGSPLHF. Written as DNA, the CDR3 is TGTGCCAGCAGTTTAGGTTCACCCCTCCACTTT.

The chain couples TRBV5-4 to TRBJ1-2; 9 bases match TRBD1. Germline-derived CDR1 and CDR2 are SGHNT and YYREEE (reference sequence). CDR3 length: 19 residues. After removal of 4 bases from V and 6 bases from J, the junction contained 22 bases not matched to a gene. CDR3 sequence (DNA): TGTGCCAGCAGCCTCTTCCTCCTGGACAGGGGCCTACCGGGGAATGGCTACACCTTC. This sequence encodes CASSLFLLDRGLPGNGYTF. The whole variable domain, remainder taken from reference TRBV5-4 and TRBJ1-2, is ETGVTQSPTHLIKTRGQQVTLRCSSQSGHNTVSWYQQALGQGPQFIFQYYREEENGRGNFPPRFSGLQFPNYSSELNVNALELDDSALYLCASSLFLLDRGLPGNGYTFGSGTRLTVV.

The chain employs TRBV5-1 and TRBJ2-1, with 15 bases aligning to TRBD2. The CDR3 has 18 amino acids. Germline CDR1 and CDR2: SGHRS and YFSETQ. Trimming removed 0 bases from V and 1 base from J; junction bases left unmatched: 2. Written as DNA, the CDR3 is TGCGCCAGCAGCTTGGGGGGACTAGCGGGAGGATCCTACAATGAGCAGTTCTTC. This sequence encodes CASSLGGLAGGSYNEQFF.

V and J are TRBV4-3 and TRBJ2-6; 11 bases are shared with TRBD1. Germline CDR1 LGHNA, CDR2 YSLEER. The CDR3 covers 19 residues. V gave up 0 bases and J gave up 3 bases; unmatched junction bases: 7. CDR3 residues: CASSQDTGQGAVGANVLTF. The CDR3 DNA follows: TGCGCCAGCAGCCAAGATACCGGACAGGGGGCCGTTGGGGCCAACGTCCTGACTTTC.

The chain links TRBV6-1 to TRBJ1-4; D is unresolved. The CDR3 sequence is 15 residues long. CDR1 MNHNS and CDR2 SASEGT come from the germline V gene. V gave up 2 bases and J gave up 5 bases, with 12 bases separating them. CDR3 DNA: TGTGCCAGCAGTGAAATCTGGCAGCTCAATGAAAAACTGTTTTTT. Translating it yields CASSEIWQLNEKLFF.

This chain uses TRBV3-1 (or the pseudogene TRBV3-2) with TRBJ1-6; D is possibly TRBD1 (5 bases). The CDR3 sequence is 14 residues long. Trimming shortened V by 3 bases and J by 6 bases, and 9 bases separated the two germline ends. CDR1 is LGHDT, CDR2 YNNKEL, per germline (reference sequence). CDR3 bases: TGTGCCAGCAGCCAGAGGGACGTTAATTCACCCCTCCACTTT. Its protein product is CASSQRDVNSPLHF.

The chain carries TRBV7-2 and TRBJ2-1; no reliable D call. V lost 1 base to trimming and J lost 7 bases, with 8 bases between them. Per the germline V gene, CDR1 is SGHTA and CDR2 is FQGNSA. The CDR3 totals 13 residues. CDR3: CASSLGQWNEQFF. The CDR3 DNA is TGTGCCAGCAGCTTAGGGCAATGGAATGAGCAGTTCTTC.